This entry is about one T cell receptor beta chain. Its specificity is unknown. A multiplex PCR was run with 60 Vbeta primers and 13 Jbeta primers. In the source study's methods: About 88 million unique TCR beta chains, roughly 11 million of them shared, were counted by a later analysis. Assay: immunoSEQ multiplex PCR; the TCRdb copy retains only in-frame clones and omits some. The D gene and trimming were derived from the DNA, and the V and J assignments and clone size from that table. The sample holds 130,000 or so clones, just under 80% seen once. This entry belongs to a study of cytomegalovirus exposure and HLA in healthy donors. Study-level findings and limits: Presence/absence analyses supposed approximately even sequencing depth among donors. As a later analysis showed, a missense DCLRE1C variant was linked to trimming of TCR beta V- and J-genes.

The CDR3 spans 16 residues. The germline V and J ends were trimmed by 0 bases and 5 bases, with 15 bases remaining between them. CDR1 SGHNT and CDR2 YYREEE come from the germline V gene (reference sequence). Input material: PBMCs. The J gene is TRBJ2-1, the V gene TRBV5-4; D is perhaps TRBD1 (5 bases). The source is a woman under 30 in good health and CMV-seronegative. CDR3 bases: TGTGCCAGCAGCTTGGAGCCAGGGCGGAACCACAATGAGCAGTTCTTC. The encoded protein is CASSLEPGRNHNEQFF. The full variable domain, its missing parts supplied by reference TRBV5-4 and TRBJ2-1, is ETGVTQSPTHLIKTRGQQVTLRCSSQSGHNTVSWYQQALGQGPQFIFQYYREEENGRGNFPPRFSGLQFPNYSSELNVNALELDDSALYLCASSLEPGRNHNEQFFGPGTRLTVL.